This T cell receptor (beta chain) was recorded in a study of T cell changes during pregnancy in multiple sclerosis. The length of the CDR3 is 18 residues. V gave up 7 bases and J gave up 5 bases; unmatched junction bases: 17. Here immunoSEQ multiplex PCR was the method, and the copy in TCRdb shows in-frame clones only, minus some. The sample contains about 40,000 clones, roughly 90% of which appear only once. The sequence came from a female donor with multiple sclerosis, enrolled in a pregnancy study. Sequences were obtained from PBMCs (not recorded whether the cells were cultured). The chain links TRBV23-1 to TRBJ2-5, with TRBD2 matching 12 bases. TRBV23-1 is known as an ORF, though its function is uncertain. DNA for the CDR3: TGCGCCAGCAACAACACACCCCCTAGCGGGAGGGCCATGGAGACCCAGTACTTC. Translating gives CASNNTPPSGRAMETQYF.